A selection of T cell receptor beta chains follows, all from one sample in a study of T cells after yellow fever vaccination. TCRdb reanalysed the 5' RACE reads using MiXCR and keeps one entry per CDR3 protein. The sample shows fewer than 400,000 distinct CDR3 sequences, around 6.4% of them seen only once. The specimen comprised PBMCs, sampled 5 days after the yellow fever booster vaccination. The receptors stem from a man in his thirties or forties who received the YFV17D yellow fever vaccine. The CDR3 runs from the conserved cysteine through the conserved F or W. Clone size, where shown, is once, few, many, or a class for clones that have expanded.

V: TRBV11-2; size: .; J: TRBJ2-1; CDR3: CASSQGAGQIFNEQFF
V: TRBV10-3; size: many; J: TRBJ2-5; CDR3: CAISDRGSQYF
V: TRBV10-3; size: .; J: TRBJ2-3; CDR3: CAISVTDTDTQYF
V: TRBV7-8; size: .; J: TRBJ2-3; CDR3: CASSLAGLASGDTQYF
V: TRBV5-6; size: .; J: TRBJ1-6; CDR3: CASIHRPFRGSPLHF
V: TRBV18; size: few; J: TRBJ2-7; CDR3: CASSPRTGGLDEQYF
V: TRBV5-4; size: many; J: TRBJ2-5; CDR3: CASSAGQETQYF
V: TRBV5-1; size: many; J: TRBJ2-5; CDR3: CASSPTTTGNLKETQYF
V: TRBV6-1; size: .; J: TRBJ1-1; CDR3: CASSPSTGRGMNTEAFF
V: TRBV12-3/TRBV12-4; size: few; J: TRBJ1-5; CDR3: CASSFSAGLSGQPQHF
V: TRBV20-1; size: .; J: TRBJ1-2; CDR3: CSASKRGSSQGGYTF
V: TRBV7-8; size: many; J: TRBJ2-1; CDR3: CASSLGRGGEQFF
V: TRBV3-1; size: few; J: TRBJ2-1; CDR3: CASSQLTPRDYNEQFF
V: TRBV6-1; size: .; J: TRBJ2-1; CDR3: CASSILPGPREQFF
V: TRBV29-1; size: .; J: TRBJ2-1; CDR3: CSARGPLSGNEQFF
V: TRBV7-2; size: many; J: TRBJ2-2; CDR3: CASSLGFAGELFF
V: TRBV27; size: many; J: TRBJ2-2; CDR3: CASSLSSSTGGELFF
V: TRBV7-3; size: many; J: TRBJ2-3; CDR3: CASSGGGSGTDTQYF
V: TRBV29-1; size: few; J: TRBJ2-2; CDR3: CSAKGLAGANTGELFF
V: TRBV25-1; size: few; J: TRBJ2-7; CDR3: CASGRTGEGYEQYF
V: TRBV29-1; size: .; J: TRBJ2-2; CDR3: CSVSSGTRGGELFF
V: TRBV20-1; size: few; J: TRBJ2-7; CDR3: CSAPPGSDSYEQYF
V: TRBV30; size: many; J: TRBJ1-2; CDR3: CAWNGYTF
V: TRBV19; size: few; J: TRBJ1-2; CDR3: CASTQSLGYGYTF
V: TRBV4-1; size: few; J: TRBJ2-1; CDR3: CASSQGLSHEQFF
V: TRBV7-8; size: .; J: TRBJ2-2; CDR3: CASRTGTTTGELFF
V: TRBV2; size: .; J: TRBJ2-1; CDR3: CASSEYRGVNNEQFF
V: TRBV18; size: few; J: TRBJ2-2; CDR3: CASSPPNMKAENTGELFF
V: TRBV2; size: few; J: TRBJ2-5; CDR3: CANMGGASETQYF
V: TRBV7-9; size: many; J: TRBJ2-3; CDR3: CASSLGAGATYTDTQYF
V: TRBV20-1; size: .; J: TRBJ2-1; CDR3: CSASGGRNEQFF
V: TRBV11-2; size: many; J: TRBJ2-7; CDR3: CASSFPGVRAYEQYF
V: TRBV5-4; size: many; J: TRBJ1-1; CDR3: CASSLAQGMSTEAFF
V: TRBV12-3/TRBV12-4; size: .; J: TRBJ1-1; CDR3: CASSVASSQRAFF
V: TRBV4-3; size: few; J: TRBJ2-1; CDR3: CASSQDSQLADEQFF
V: TRBV11-2; size: .; J: TRBJ2-2; CDR3: CASSRTSGRAPGELFF
V: TRBV5-1; size: few; J: TRBJ2-3; CDR3: CASSSGSSGSTDTQYF
V: TRBV15; size: many; J: TRBJ2-3; CDR3: CATSSSPREAQYF
V: TRBV11-2; size: few; J: TRBJ2-5; CDR3: CASSLVSSVEETQYF
V: TRBV7-2; size: few; J: TRBJ2-2; CDR3: CASSFTRGGTGELFF
V: TRBV5-1; size: few; J: TRBJ1-5; CDR3: CASSFGTGVNQPQHF
V: TRBV14; size: few; J: TRBJ2-1; CDR3: CASSQVQGASYEQFF
V: TRBV12-3/TRBV12-4; size: .; J: TRBJ2-1; CDR3: CASSPKTEFLGEQFF
V: TRBV2; size: few; J: TRBJ1-4; CDR3: CASSMFYVEGEDGEKLFF
V: TRBV27; size: .; J: TRBJ2-4; CDR3: CATKETGTASLAKNIQYF
V: TRBV19; size: few; J: TRBJ2-1; CDR3: CASSINGQGPFGTEFF
V: TRBV20-1; size: many; J: TRBJ2-1; CDR3: CSGHLYNEQFF
V: TRBV20-1; size: few; J: TRBJ2-3; CDR3: CSARSAPLSTDTQYF
V: TRBV7-9; size: few; J: TRBJ2-3; CDR3: CASKAGLHFTDTQYF
V: TRBV7-7; size: few; J: TRBJ2-3; CDR3: CASSLDADTQYF